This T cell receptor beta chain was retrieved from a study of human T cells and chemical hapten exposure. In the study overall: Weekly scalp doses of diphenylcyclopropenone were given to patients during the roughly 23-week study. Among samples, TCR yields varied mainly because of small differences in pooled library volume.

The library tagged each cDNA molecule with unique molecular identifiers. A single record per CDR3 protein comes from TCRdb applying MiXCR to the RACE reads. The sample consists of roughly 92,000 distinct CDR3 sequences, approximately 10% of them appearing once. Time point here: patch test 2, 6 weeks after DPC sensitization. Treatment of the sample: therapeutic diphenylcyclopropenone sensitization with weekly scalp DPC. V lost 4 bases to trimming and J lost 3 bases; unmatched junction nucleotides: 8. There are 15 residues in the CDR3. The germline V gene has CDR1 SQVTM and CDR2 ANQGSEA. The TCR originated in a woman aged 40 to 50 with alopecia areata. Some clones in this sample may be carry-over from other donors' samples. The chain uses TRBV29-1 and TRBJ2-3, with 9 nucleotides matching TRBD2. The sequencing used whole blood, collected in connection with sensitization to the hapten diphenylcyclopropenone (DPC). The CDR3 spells CSVGGSGRTTDTQYF. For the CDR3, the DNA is TGCAGCGTTGGTGGTAGCGGGAGAACGACAGATACGCAGTATTTT.